Listed here are 30 T cell receptor beta chains from one sample, sequenced in a study of T cells in Graves' hyperthyroidism and ophthalmopathy. TCR beta CDR3 sequences were amplified from RNA transcripts. First-round RT-PCR with HTBI primers amplified the TCR CDR3 region. Using its own MiXCR run on the multiplex PCR reads, TCRdb lists one record per CDR3 protein. This table has about 360,000 distinct CDR3 sequences, about 13% appearing once. The sample comprised blood. The origin of the receptors is a woman between 18 and 29 years old with Graves' hyperthyroidism.

This clonotype was detected a few times. Here the CDR3 reads CASSSDLTGEFGTGELFF. The CDR3 DNA follows: TGTGCCAGCAGTTCTGATTTGACAGGGGAATTTGGCACCGGGGAGCTGTTTTTT. The chain couples TRBV7-9 to TRBJ2-2; 8 nucleotides line up with TRBD1. Germline CDR1 and CDR2: SEHNR and FQNEAQ (reference sequence). This CDR3 spans 18 amino acids. J gave up 4 bases and V 6 bases, and 16 bases lay outside the gene matches.

This clonotype was seen only a few times. Possible read error: a much larger clone is one base away. V and J are TRBV28 and TRBJ1-5; D gene unclear. The CDR3 runs to 13 residues. V was cut by 11 bases and J by 9 bases, with 20 bases left in between. Per germline, CDR1 MDHEN and CDR2 SYDVKM. DNA of the CDR3: TGTGCCCACCAAGGCGGCTCTAGTCGGCCCCAGCATTTT. This gives the protein CAHQGGSSRPQHF.

Many counts were recorded for this clonotype. The CDR3 nucleotides are TGTGCCAGCAGTGATGGGCCCGGGCGCAACACTGAAGCTTTCTTT. Protein sequence: CASSDGPGRNTEAFF. This sequence joins TRBV6-1 and TRBJ1-1; D uncertain. The CDR3 runs 15 residues. The germline CDR1 and CDR2 sequences are MNHNS and SASEGT. Trimming shortened V by 3 bases and J by 2 bases, and 13 bases separated the two germline ends.

The chain employs TRBV4-1 and TRBJ2-5; perhaps TRBD2 as D (5 bases). CDR1 and CDR2 (germline): MGHRA, YSYEKL. The V gene lost 4 bases and the J gene lost 5 bases, with 20 bases spanning the gap. This CDR3 has 16 amino acids. CDR3 loop: CASSPETGSMGETQYF. The CDR3 DNA follows: TGCGCCAGCAGCCCGGAAACGGGGAGTATGGGGGAGACCCAGTACTTC.

This clonotype was recorded many times. This chain uses TRBV18 with TRBJ2-1, with TRBD2 identical over 8 bases. The CDR3 runs to 16 residues. Trimming cost V 3 bases and J 0 bases; bases outside gene matches: 4. In germline, CDR1 is KGHSH, CDR2 LQKENI. The CDR3 coding sequence is TGTGCCAGCTCACCTTCGGGACTAGGCTCCTACAATGAGCAGTTCTTC. Protein product: CASSPSGLGSYNEQFF.

The rearrangement links TRBV27 to TRBJ2-5; D not resolved. V was shortened by 6 bases and J by 5 bases, with 7 bases between the two germline ends. Germline loops: CDR1 MNHEY, CDR2 SMNVEV (reference sequence). This CDR3 contains 11 residues. CDR3 bases: TGTGCCAGCAGGGAAAGGGAGACCCAGTACTTC. Translated, it gives CASRERETQYF.

This clonotype was counted at least ten times. The rearrangement uses TRBV6-5 and TRBJ2-7, with D possibly TRBD2 on 5 matching bases. Trimming took 2 bases from V and 4 from J, leaving 9 bases between them. Germline V lookup: CDR1 MNHEY, CDR2 SVGAGI. There are 13 residues in the CDR3. This CDR3 reads CASSYQSGYEQYF. The CDR3 DNA is TGTGCCAGCAGTTACCAGTCGGGGTACGAGCAGTACTTC.

This clonotype occurred many times. This chain links TRBV20-1 with TRBJ2-5, with D unclear. The V and J ends lost 4 bases and 2 bases respectively, with 8 bases between them. In germline, CDR1 is DFQATT, CDR2 SNEGSKA (reference sequence). This CDR3 contains 12 residues. The CDR3 DNA sequence: TGCAGTGCTATTAGAGATCAAGAGACCCAGTACTTC. Amino acid sequence: CSAIRDQETQYF.

This clonotype was recorded at least ten times. The chain employs TRBV7-3 and TRBJ1-2, with TRBD1 matching over 7 bases. With V trimmed by 5 bases and J by 7 bases, 10 bases remained unmatched. The germline V gene has CDR1 SGHTA and CDR2 FQGTGA. The CDR3 extends over 14 amino acids. CDR3 DNA sequence: TGTGCCAGCAGCGTCGACAGGGACGGCAGTGGCTACACCTTC. This encodes CASSVDRDGSGYTF.

This clonotype was seen a few times. The rearrangement links TRBV10-3 to TRBJ2-3, with TRBD2 matching 7 bases. The V gene end was trimmed by 6 bases and the J gene end by 3 bases; junction bases not matched to a gene: 3. The length of the CDR3 is 13 residues. Germline loops: CDR1 ENHRY, CDR2 SYGVKD. CDR3 sequence (DNA): TGTGCCATCAGCCCCGGGGGGACAGATACGCAGTATTTT. This codes for CAISPGGTDTQYF.

This clonotype was seen repeatedly, ten times or more. The chain employs TRBV30 and TRBJ1-5, with 7 bases aligning to TRBD1. The CDR3 is 13 residues long. Trimming at V came to 1 base and at J to 7 bases, leaving 4 bases not matched to a gene. Germline CDR1 reads GTSNPN; CDR2 reads SVGIG (reference sequence). The chain's CDR3 is CAWSAGTVQPQHF. CDR3 in DNA: TGTGCCTGGAGTGCAGGGACAGTACAGCCCCAGCATTTT.

This clonotype appeared many times. V usage is TRBV28 and J usage is TRBJ2-5, with D perhaps matching TRBD1 or TRBD2 (5 bases each). The CDR3 contains 17 residues. The V gene's germline CDR1 is MDHEN and CDR2 SYDVKM. V was cut by 5 bases and J by 4 bases, with 23 bases left in between. DNA of the CDR3: TGTGCCAGCAGTGTCCTAAACCGGGACGAATACGTAGAGACCCAGTACTTC. Protein sequence: CASSVLNRDEYVETQYF.

This clonotype was picked up many times. The chain carries TRBV3-1 and TRBJ2-2; a possible D gene is TRBD1 (5 bases). In germline, CDR1 is LGHDT, CDR2 YNNKEL (reference sequence). The germline V and J ends were trimmed by 0 bases and 4 bases, with 9 bases remaining between them. CDR3 length: 15 amino acids. Written as DNA, the CDR3 is TGTGCCAGCAGCCAAGACTCAGGGCGCACCGGGGAGCTGTTTTTT. Translation gives CASSQDSGRTGELFF.

The J gene is TRBJ1-2, the V gene TRBV3-1; D call uncertain. The CDR3 loop spans 13 amino acids. The germline CDR1 and CDR2 sequences are LGHDT and YNNKEL (reference sequence). Trimming cost V 0 bases and J 8 bases, with 10 bases left between them. The DNA of the CDR3 is TGTGCCAGCAGCCAAGAGCCGATGAGGGGCTACACCTTC. It specifies CASSQEPMRGYTF.

This clonotype showed up many times. This sequence joins TRBV6-2 or TRBV6-3 and TRBJ2-1, with TRBD1 matching over 8 bases. The CDR3 runs to 15 residues. V shed 8 bases and J 7 bases; nucleotides not matched to a gene: 13. From germline, CDR1 is MNHEY and CDR2 SVGEGT. Here the CDR3 reads CASQPGTGSVNEQFF. The CDR3 DNA reads TGTGCCAGCCAGCCGGGGACAGGTTCCGTAAATGAGCAGTTCTTC.

In its sample, this clonotype was seen many times. The V and J genes are TRBV2 and TRBJ1-1; D is perhaps TRBD1 (6 bases). V lost 8 bases to trimming and J lost 4 bases, with 17 bases between them. Germline V gives CDR1 SNHLY, CDR2 FYNNEI. The CDR3 consists of 14 residues. CDR3 region: CASPPLQGFTEAFF. CDR3 nucleotide sequence: TGTGCCAGCCCCCCCCTCCAGGGGTTCACTGAAGCTTTCTTT.

The V and J genes are TRBV10-3 and TRBJ2-7, with D possibly matching TRBD1 (8 bases). The CDR3 spans 16 residues. Looked up from germline, CDR1 is ENHRY and CDR2 is SYGVKD. V was trimmed by 8 bases and J by 0 bases, leaving 20 bases between them. In DNA form, the CDR3 reads TGTGCCATCCGCAGGGGGGGACAGGAGGCCTCCTACGAGCAGTACTTC. This gives the protein CAIRRGGQEASYEQYF.

This chain uses TRBV5-1 with TRBJ2-1; 10 positions agree with TRBD2. Germline values: CDR1 SGHRS, CDR2 YFSETQ. The CDR3 extends over 17 amino acids. The V gene end was trimmed by 4 bases and the J gene end by 3 bases; junction bases not matched to a gene: 10. The CDR3 DNA reads TGCGCCAGCAGCAGCTCCGGGACTAGCGATTTCTACAATGAGCAGTTCTTC. Protein: CASSSSGTSDFYNEQFF.

In its sample, this clonotype was seen many times. J is TRBJ2-7 and V is TRBV5-1, with 7 bases fitting TRBD1. Germline CDR1 SGHRS, CDR2 YFSETQ. The V segment lost 3 bases and the J segment 7 bases; nucleotides outside the gene matches: 13. The CDR3 extends over 15 amino acids. In nucleotides, the CDR3 is TGCGCCAGCAGCTCCGGACAGGCGACAATATTGGAGCAGTACTTC. As protein: CASSSGQATILEQYF.

The CDR3 bases are TGCGCCAGCAGCCAACCTGAACTTAATGTTGGGTCACCCCTCCACTTT. Its translation: CASSQPELNVGSPLHF. The chain employs TRBV4-1 and TRBJ1-6, with D uncertain. The CDR3 has 16 amino acids. Trimming removed 2 bases at V and 10 bases at J, with 18 bases between. Per germline, CDR1 MGHRA and CDR2 YSYEKL.

In this sample, this clonotype turned up many times. The chain links TRBV24-1 to TRBJ1-1; TRBD1 is a possible D gene (6 bases). V dropped 6 bases and J dropped 4 bases, with 11 bases sitting between them. Per the germline V gene, CDR1 is KGHDR and CDR2 is SFDVKD. This CDR3 has 13 amino acids. The DNA for the CDR3 is TGTGCCACCAGTCCCCCAGGGGCCACTGAAGCTTTCTTT. As protein: CATSPPGATEAFF.

This clonotype came up many times. The rearrangement joins TRBV7-9 to TRBJ2-7; TRBD1 matches 10 bases. The trim removed 1 base at V and 4 bases at J, leaving 16 bases unmatched. This CDR3 region has 19 residues. The V gene's germline CDR1 is SEHNR and CDR2 FQNEAQ (reference sequence). The CDR3 DNA reads TGTGCCAGCAGCTTAGGACCGGGACAGGGGCCCCACGGATGGTACGAGCAGTACTTC. Translating gives CASSLGPGQGPHGWYEQYF. Supplemented by reference TRBV7-9 and TRBJ2-7, the full variable domain reads DTGVSQNPRHKITKRGQNVTFRCDPISEHNRLYWYRQTLGQGPEFLTYFQNEAQLEKSRLLSDRFSAERPKGSFSTLEIQRTEQGDSAMYLCASSLGPGQGPHGWYEQYFGPGTRLTVT.

This clonotype was detected many times. V usage is TRBV28 and J usage is TRBJ1-2, with a tentative D call TRBD1 (6 bases). This CDR3 has 15 amino acids. Trimming cost V 3 bases and J 4 bases, with 15 bases left between them. Germline values: CDR1 MDHEN, CDR2 SYDVKM. The CDR3 nucleotides are TGTGCCAGCAGTTTGGACACAGGGAATGGCTATGGCTACACCTTC. Amino acids: CASSLDTGNGYGYTF.

This clonotype was picked up a small number of times. J is TRBJ2-2 and V is TRBV3-1, with a tentative D call TRBD1 (6 bases). Germline V gene data show CDR1 as LGHDT and CDR2 as YNNKEL (reference sequence). V gave up 1 base and J gave up 6 bases, with 12 bases separating them. The CDR3 sequence is 15 residues long. The CDR3 coding sequence is TGTGCCAGCAGCCAAGGTACCCAGGGGCCCGGGGAGCTGTTTTTT. Its protein is CASSQGTQGPGELFF.

This clonotype showed up many times. The CDR3 spells CASSLIEVDGETQYF. The CDR3 DNA sequence: TGTGCCAGCAGTTTAATTGAGGTGGACGGAGAGACCCAGTACTTC. The J gene is TRBJ2-5, the V gene TRBV28; D remains unclear. The V end was cut by 2 bases, the J end by 4 bases, with 14 bases between. The CDR3 has 15 amino acids. CDR1 MDHEN and CDR2 SYDVKM come from the germline V gene.

The CDR3 spells CAGAEGTSGGNEQFF. The DNA of the CDR3 is TGTGCCGGCGCCGAAGGGACTAGCGGAGGGAATGAGCAGTTCTTC. V gene TRBV6-2 or TRBV6-3 combines with J gene TRBJ2-1; 11 nucleotides agree with TRBD2. V shed 11 bases, J shed 7 bases, and the junction held 13 bases outside the gene matches. Germline CDR1 and CDR2: MNHEY and SVGEGT. The CDR3 sequence is 15 residues long.

The CDR3 sequence is CSARRGGATNEKLFF. Written as DNA, the CDR3 is TGCAGCGCCCGGCGAGGAGGGGCAACTAATGAAAAACTGTTTTTT. The chain combines TRBV29-1 with TRBJ1-4, with D perhaps matching TRBD1 (5 bases). The CDR3 is 15 residues long. Germline V gene lookup returns CDR1 SQVTM and CDR2 ANQGSEA. The V gene lost 7 bases and the J gene lost 0 bases, with 15 bases spanning the gap.

This clonotype appeared many times. The rearrangement joins TRBV20-1 to TRBJ2-3; D is perhaps TRBD1 (6 bases). CDR1 and CDR2 from the germline V gene are DFQATT and SNEGSKA (reference sequence). The V gene lost 1 base and the J gene lost 5 bases, with 13 bases spanning the gap. This CDR3 contains 14 residues. CDR3 sequence: CSARVGGSGDTQYF. The CDR3 DNA reads TGCAGTGCTAGAGTAGGGGGTTCGGGAGATACGCAGTATTTT.

This clonotype showed up many times. The chain carries TRBV28 and TRBJ1-2, with 8 bases lining up with TRBD1. Looked up from germline, CDR1 is MDHEN and CDR2 is SYDVKM. J lost 2 bases, V lost 10 bases, and 12 bases had no gene match. The CDR3 runs 15 residues. The CDR3 region is CATNTPGGANYGYTF. The CDR3 DNA reads TGTGCCACCAATACCCCAGGGGGCGCCAACTATGGCTACACCTTC.

This clonotype was seen ten or more times. The rearrangement uses TRBV29-1 and TRBJ2-3; 12 positions agree with TRBD2. The trim removed 6 bases at V and 0 bases at J, leaving 7 bases unmatched. This CDR3 region has 16 residues. Looked up from germline, CDR1 is SQVTM and CDR2 is ANQGSEA. The CDR3 DNA reads TGCAGCGTACTTCTAGCGGGGGGGCCTAGCACAGATACGCAGTATTTT. This gives the protein CSVLLAGGPSTDTQYF.